Each of the 28 T cell receptor beta chains below was sequenced from the same sample in a study of T-cell memory formation after mild COVID-19. TCRdb reprocessed the 5' RACE reads via MiXCR and lists one record per CDR3 protein. The sample yields some 150,000 distinct CDR3 sequences, 6% seen once. The source material was PBMCs or a T cell subset sorted from them (not recorded which). The source of these receptors is an adult woman who had mild COVID-19 (a few samples of this study predate the infection). Cell type and time point are not known.

This clonotype was observed a single time. The V and J genes are TRBV12-3 or TRBV12-4 and TRBJ2-4; TRBD1 matches at 8 bases. The junction had 15 bases not matched to a gene; V was cut back by 4 bases and J by 7 bases. This CDR3 comprises 17 residues. CDR3 region: CASSSLPRDRLRNIQYF. CDR3 DNA sequence: TGTGCCAGCAGTTCCCTTCCTCGGGACAGGTTACGGAACATTCAGTACTTC.

This rearrangement joins TRBV3-1 to TRBJ1-5; D call uncertain. The length of the CDR3 is 13 residues. Trimming cost V 5 bases and J 11 bases, with 16 bases left between them. Germline CDR1 LGHDT, CDR2 YNNKEL (reference sequence). CDR3 sequence: CASSSARGQTQHF. The CDR3, as DNA: TGTGCCAGCAGCTCAGCTCGTGGGCAGACCCAGCATTTT.

This clonotype was detected ten times or more. The chain carries TRBV18 and TRBJ2-3; 8 nucleotides align to TRBD1. CDR3 length: 15 amino acids. V was clipped by 2 bases and J by 5 bases; unmatched bases: 6. The germline V gene has CDR1 KGHSH and CDR2 LQKENI. In DNA form, the CDR3 reads TGTGCCAGCTCACCAGGGCAGGGGGCAGGAGATACGCAGTATTTT. As protein: CASSPGQGAGDTQYF. Full variable domain (missing parts from reference TRBV18 and TRBJ2-3): NAGVMQNPRHLVRRRGQEARLRCSPMKGHSHVYWYRQLPEEGLKFMVYLQKENIIDESGMPKERFSAEFPKEGPSILRIQQVVRGDSAAYFCASSPGQGAGDTQYFGPGTRLTVL.

V gene TRBV7-2 combines with J gene TRBJ2-1; 9 bases match TRBD1. Trimming at V came to 2 bases and at J to 1 base, leaving 6 bases not matched to a gene. The germline V gene encodes CDR1 SGHTA and CDR2 FQGNSA. The CDR3 has 17 amino acids. Here the CDR3 reads CASSLTPGTGSYNEQFF. CDR3 DNA sequence: TGTGCCAGCAGCTTAACCCCCGGGACAGGGTCCTACAATGAGCAGTTCTTC.

This clonotype was recorded many times. The chain joins TRBV7-2 to TRBJ1-4; 7 nucleotides align to TRBD1. Germline V gene lookup returns CDR1 SGHTA and CDR2 FQGNSA. With 6 bases clipped from V and 7 bases from J, the junction kept 5 bases outside the gene matches. This CDR3 has 13 amino acids. In DNA, the CDR3 is TGTGCCAGCAGTTTTCCAGGGGGTGAAAAACTGTTTTTT. Translated, it gives CASSFPGGEKLFF.

This clonotype has more than one count but fewer than ten. The chain carries TRBV19 and TRBJ2-7, with a tentative D call TRBD1 (6 bases). This CDR3 has 13 residues. Looked up from germline, CDR1 is LNHDA and CDR2 is SQIVND (reference sequence). Deletions cut 6 bases from V and 4 bases from J, with 13 bases between. The DNA of the CDR3 is TGTGCCAGTAGCAGAACAGGGAAATACGAGCAGTACTTC. It codes for CASSRTGKYEQYF.

This clonotype has at least ten counts. The chain recombines TRBV5-1 with TRBJ2-3, with D maybe TRBD1 (6 bases). Trimming left V 0 bases short and J 2 bases short, with 7 bases between. There are 14 residues in the CDR3. CDR1 and CDR2 from the germline V gene are SGHRS and YFSETQ. The CDR3 bases are TGCGCCAGCAGCTTGGGGGACACCACAGATACGCAGTATTTT. Its translation is CASSLGDTTDTQYF.

In its sample, this clonotype was seen many times. The chain links TRBV9 to TRBJ2-7; either TRBD1 or TRBD2 may fit D (5 bases each). Deletions cut 5 bases from V and 6 bases from J, with 21 bases between. This CDR3 is built from 15 residues. CDR1 is SGDLS, CDR2 YYNGEE, per germline. The chain's CDR3 is CASSPTGTHASEQYF. CDR3 sequence (DNA): TGTGCCAGCAGTCCGACCGGGACGCATGCTTCCGAGCAGTACTTC.

This clonotype was seen more than once but under ten times. The chain uses TRBV30 and TRBJ2-1; D perhaps matches TRBD2 (6 bases). The CDR3 has 13 residues. Trimming left V 5 bases short and J 4 bases short, with 12 bases between. Per germline, CDR1 GTSNPN and CDR2 SVGIG (reference sequence). Here the CDR3 reads CAWGRSFYNEQFF. The CDR3 nucleotides read TGTGCCTGGGGGAGGTCTTTTTACAATGAGCAGTTCTTC. Using reference TRBV30 and TRBJ2-1 for the parts outside the CDR3, the full variable domain is SQTIHQWPATLVQPVGSPLSLECTVEGTSNPNLYWYRQAAGRGLQLLFYSVGIGQISSEVPQNLSASRPQDRQFILSSKKLLLSDSGFYLCAWGRSFYNEQFFGPGTRLTVL.

The sample holds many counts of this clonotype. The genes are TRBV7-2 and TRBJ1-3, with unresolved D. The CDR3 sequence is 16 residues long. Germline assignment: CDR1 SGHTA and CDR2 FQGNSA. V was cut by 5 bases and J by 0 bases, with 14 bases left in between. The CDR3 nucleotides read TGTGCCAGCAGCCAATTCGGTGGCCTCTCTGGAAACACCATATATTTT. Encoded protein: CASSQFGGLSGNTIYF.

This clonotype was picked up many times. This chain joins TRBV11-1 and TRBJ2-7; 9 bases map to TRBD1. CDR3 length equals 15 residues. J lost 2 bases, V lost 4 bases, and 6 bases had no gene match. Germline-derived CDR1 and CDR2 are SGHAT and FQDESV (reference sequence). This chain's CDR3 is CASSSGQGPPYEQYF. The CDR3 DNA follows: TGTGCCAGCAGCTCCGGACAGGGGCCCCCCTACGAGCAGTACTTC.

The chain links TRBV27 to TRBJ1-6, with D unclear. This CDR3 region has 16 residues. Trimming took 3 bases from V and 4 from J, leaving 13 bases between them. Germline V gene lookup returns CDR1 MNHEY and CDR2 SMNVEV (reference sequence). CDR3 loop: CASSFWETLYNSPLHF. The CDR3 DNA sequence: TGTGCCAGCAGTTTTTGGGAGACCTTATATAATTCACCCCTCCACTTT.

This chain links TRBV10-3 with TRBJ2-5, with TRBD1 identical over 10 bases. The V gene's germline CDR1 is ENHRY and CDR2 SYGVKD. The CDR3 has 17 amino acids. The trim removed 4 bases at V and 1 base at J, leaving 9 bases unmatched. This CDR3 is CAISATGTGVRQETQYF. CDR3 in DNA: TGTGCCATCAGTGCGACCGGGACAGGGGTCCGCCAAGAGACCCAGTACTTC.

This clonotype was detected a few times. This rearrangement joins TRBV9 to TRBJ1-1; 7 bases match TRBD1. This CDR3 is built from 14 residues. Germline assignment: CDR1 SGDLS and CDR2 YYNGEE. The V gene end was trimmed by 0 bases and the J gene end by 4 bases; junction bases not matched to a gene: 3. CDR3 protein: CASSVGTGVTEAFF. DNA for the CDR3: TGTGCCAGCAGCGTAGGAACAGGGGTCACTGAAGCTTTCTTT.

The J gene is TRBJ2-2, the V gene TRBV12-3 or TRBV12-4; possibly TRBD1 for D (6 bases). The V gene lost 7 bases and the J gene lost 4 bases, with 10 bases spanning the gap. CDR3 length: 13 amino acids. CDR3 nucleotides: TGTGCCAGCAAGGGACACAGCACCGGGGAGCTGTTTTTT. Its translation is CASKGHSTGELFF.

This clonotype was observed a handful of times. This chain links TRBV27 with TRBJ1-2; a weak D match, TRBD1 (6 bases). Trimming removed 6 bases from V and 0 bases from J, with 17 bases in between. In germline, CDR1 is MNHEY, CDR2 SMNVEV (reference sequence). This CDR3 spans 16 amino acids. The CDR3 nucleotides are TGTGCCAGCAGACCACAGGGAGCCTTAGCTAACTATGGCTACACCTTC. Its translation is CASRPQGALANYGYTF.

This clonotype was observed a few times. Here the CDR3 reads CASSPPVTDTQYF. As DNA, the CDR3 is TGTGCCAGCTCACCACCGGTCACAGATACGCAGTATTTT. The gene calls are TRBV18 and TRBJ2-3; D gene uncertain. From germline, CDR1 is KGHSH and CDR2 LQKENI. V lost 0 bases and J 2 bases, leaving 3 bases between the germline ends. The CDR3 has 13 amino acids.

The rearrangement joins TRBV19 to TRBJ1-2; the match to TRBD1 covers 7 bases. This CDR3 has 16 amino acids. Germline CDR1 LNHDA, CDR2 SQIVND (reference sequence). The J segment lost 4 bases and the V segment lost 7 bases, leaving 15 bases of the junction unmatched. CDR3 sequence reads: CASTPFRDPGGYGYTF. In DNA form, the CDR3 reads TGTGCCAGTACACCATTCCGGGACCCAGGGGGCTATGGCTACACCTTC.

Only a few counts were recorded for this clonotype. The rearrangement joins TRBV4-1 to TRBJ2-7, with unresolved D. The CDR3 runs to 13 residues. The V end was cut by 3 bases, the J end by 7 bases, with 13 bases between. Germline assignment: CDR1 MGHRA and CDR2 YSYEKL. The CDR3 region has the DNA TGCGCCAGCAGCCAGCCCGGTGGGTCGGAGCAGTACTTC. The encoded protein is CASSQPGGSEQYF.

The sample holds many counts of this clonotype. The chain joins TRBV24-1 to TRBJ2-6; maybe TRBD2 (6 bases). Looked up from germline, CDR1 is KGHDR and CDR2 is SFDVKD. V was pared by 9 bases and J by 9 bases, with 11 bases between. The CDR3 runs to 12 residues. CDR3 in amino acids: CATAGQSNVLTF. DNA of the CDR3: TGTGCCACCGCGGGGCAGAGCAACGTCCTGACTTTC.

This chain uses TRBV12-3 or TRBV12-4 with TRBJ2-6, with TRBD2 matching 10 bases. This CDR3 is built from 18 residues. V gave up 6 bases and J gave up 0 bases; unmatched junction bases: 8. The CDR3 nucleotides read TGTGCCAGCAGAATAGCGGGAGGACACTCCTCTGGGGCCAACGTCCTGACTTTC. Translation gives CASRIAGGHSSGANVLTF.

The chain has TRBV19 and TRBJ2-3, with D tentatively TRBD1 or TRBD2 (5 bases each). Looked up from germline, CDR1 is LNHDA and CDR2 is SQIVND (reference sequence). V lost 9 bases, J lost 2 bases, and 21 bases lay in between. This CDR3 is built from 16 residues. The CDR3 coding sequence is TGTGCCAGCAGAAATGTTGGGGGATCCACCACAGATACGCAGTATTTT. It is translated as CASRNVGGSTTDTQYF.

This clonotype was counted between two and nine times. The V call is TRBV14, the J call TRBJ1-1; no clear D. Trimming removed 1 base at V and 7 bases at J, with 7 bases between. This CDR3 is 12 amino acids long. The germline CDR1 and CDR2 sequences are SGHDN and FVKESK. The CDR3 sequence is CASSQVVFEAFF. CDR3 nucleotides: TGTGCCAGCAGCCAAGTGGTCTTTGAAGCTTTCTTT.

The chain is built from TRBV20-1 and TRBJ2-7, with TRBD2 matching 7 bases. The CDR3 has 13 residues. Per germline, CDR1 DFQATT and CDR2 SNEGSKA (reference sequence). V shed 2 bases, J shed 1 base, and the junction held 2 bases outside the gene matches. Written as DNA, the CDR3 is TGCAGTGCTAGAAAAGCGGGATCCTACGAGCAGTACTTC. Protein: CSARKAGSYEQYF.

This clonotype was recorded many times. The chain uses TRBV6-6 and TRBJ1-2, with 7 bases identical to TRBD1. Unmatched junction bases numbered 7, after V lost 2 bases and J lost 7 bases. The CDR3 runs 14 residues. From germline, CDR1 is MNHNY and CDR2 SVGAGI (reference sequence). Here the CDR3 reads CASSYDDRVFGYTF. CDR3 DNA sequence: TGTGCCAGCAGTTACGATGACAGGGTGTTTGGCTACACCTTC.

The CDR3 DNA is TGTGCCACCCGGGCGAGCGGCCGGGGAGAGACCCAGTACTTC. Its translation is CATRASGRGETQYF. The chain has TRBV27 and TRBJ2-5; weak D call: TRBD2 (5 bases). CDR1 and CDR2 (germline): MNHEY, SMNVEV (reference sequence). The CDR3 is made up of 14 amino acids. Trimming pared 10 bases from V and 4 bases from J, leaving 19 bases between.

There are a few counts of this clonotype. The rearrangement joins TRBV7-2 to TRBJ2-7, with TRBD2 as a possible D gene (6 bases). Between the trimmed V and J ends, which lost 4 bases and 7 bases, there was a span of 14 bases. The V gene's germline CDR1 is SGHTA and CDR2 FQGNSA. The CDR3 contains 13 residues. The DNA of the CDR3 is TGTGCCAGCAGCTCTCCGAGGAGGGCGGAGCAGTACTTC. This sequence encodes CASSSPRRAEQYF.

There are many counts of this clonotype. The chain links TRBV12-3 or TRBV12-4 to TRBJ1-1; no clear D gene. The V and J ends lost 3 bases and 3 bases respectively, with 8 bases between them. This CDR3 comprises 13 residues. This chain's CDR3 is CASSFSGYTEAFF. Written as DNA, the CDR3 is TGTGCCAGCAGTTTCTCGGGGTACACTGAAGCTTTCTTT.